This passage covers 13 T cell receptor beta chains from one sample sequenced in a study of cytomegalovirus exposure and HLA in healthy donors (dated by TCRdb to about 2017). The protocol used for the library was the immunoSEQ multiplex PCR assay. A mixture of 60 forward primers for TCR Vbeta segments and 13 reverse primers for TCR Jbeta segments was used in the multiplex PCR. TCRdb provides this immuneACCESS table in a form limited to in-frame rearrangements. Some clones are lacking; in checked studies, under half of them reflect an unresolved V gene, and why the rest are absent is not known. In all, the sample holds over 100,000 clones, and around four fifths of those were seen once. 1.5% of the sample goes to the ten largest clones. The specimen sequenced was PBMCs. Source of these receptors: a man aged 35 to 55 in good health and CMV-seronegative.

J is TRBJ2-1 and V is TRBV4-1; D uncertain. Trimming left V 2 bases short and J 5 bases short, with 10 bases between. The germline CDR1 and CDR2 sequences are MGHRA and YSYEKL. The CDR3 sequence is 14 residues long. The CDR3 reads CASSQWAGHNEQFF. In nucleotides, the CDR3 is TGCGCCAGCAGCCAATGGGCAGGCCACAATGAGCAGTTCTTC.

The chain employs TRBV27 and TRBJ2-1; 13 bases fit TRBD2. This CDR3 is 15 amino acids long. Germline trimming cut 5 bases from V and 8 bases from J; bases unmatched to any gene: 6. Germline V gene sequence: CDR1 MNHEY, CDR2 SMNVEV (reference sequence). The CDR3 loop reads CASSTPGLAGDEQFF. Here the CDR3 DNA reads TGTGCCAGCAGTACCCCAGGACTAGCGGGAGATGAGCAGTTCTTC.

CDR3 residues: CAISEGGTHGYTF. CDR3 sequence (DNA): TGTGCCATCAGTGAAGGAGGGACCCATGGCTACACCTTC. The chain has TRBV10-3 and TRBJ1-2; TRBD1 might be the D (5 bases). The CDR3 runs 13 residues. In germline, CDR1 is ENHRY, CDR2 SYGVKD. The V end was cut by 3 bases, the J end by 6 bases, with 11 bases between.

The V gene is TRBV25-1, the J gene TRBJ2-5; 7 positions match TRBD1. The V gene end was trimmed by 6 bases and the J gene end by 1 base; junction bases not matched to a gene: 8. Germline CDR1 and CDR2: MGHDK and SYGVNS. This CDR3 comprises 15 residues. CDR3 protein: CASRAYAGGQETQYF. The CDR3 region has the DNA TGTGCCAGCAGAGCATATGCAGGGGGCCAAGAGACCCAGTACTTC.

As DNA, the CDR3 is TGTGCCAGCAGCAGAGACAGGGGTAGCAATCAGCCCCAGCATTTT. The encoded protein is CASSRDRGSNQPQHF. V is TRBV5-4 and J is TRBJ1-5, with 8 bases lining up with TRBD1. V shed 4 bases and J 0 bases; nucleotides not matched to a gene: 3. Germline V gene lookup returns CDR1 SGHNT and CDR2 YYREEE (reference sequence). The CDR3 runs to 15 residues.

J is TRBJ2-6 and V is TRBV5-1; maybe TRBD2 (6 bases). Germline V lookup: CDR1 SGHRS, CDR2 YFSETQ. V lost 0 bases and J lost 0, with 13 bases in between. This CDR3 region has 18 residues. For the CDR3, the DNA is TGCGCCAGCAGCTTGGCCAGCGGAGGGAGCTCTGGGGCCAACGTCCTGACTTTC. Encoded protein: CASSLASGGSSGANVLTF.

Only one count was recorded for this clone. This chain uses TRBV18 with TRBJ2-5, with a tentative D call TRBD2 (6 bases). The tail of the sequence fits TRBJ2-7 better, so the J call may be wrong. Germline CDR1 is KGHSH and CDR2 is LQKENI. The CDR3 contains 14 residues. CDR3 sequence: CASSVGGSSYEQYF. The CDR3 DNA reads as TGTGCCAGCTCAGTGGGAGGAAGTTCCTACGAGCAGTACTTC.

The chain uses TRBV9 and TRBJ1-2; a weak D match, TRBD1 (5 bases). The CDR3 extends over 15 amino acids. Germline V gives CDR1 SGDLS, CDR2 YYNGEE. V shed 3 bases and J shed 6 bases, with 18 bases lying between them. This CDR3 is CASSAAGRGVNGYTF. The DNA for the CDR3 is TGTGCCAGCAGCGCGGCAGGGAGGGGTGTAAATGGCTACACCTTC.

The chain joins TRBV4-2 to TRBJ2-3, with 14 bases identical to TRBD2. The J segment lost 1 base and the V segment lost 0 bases, leaving 0 bases of the junction unmatched. Germline assignment: CDR1 LGHNA and CDR2 YNFKEQ. The CDR3 length is 17 residues. The CDR3 loop is CASSQEGLAGGTDTQYF. CDR3 in DNA: TGTGCCAGCAGCCAAGAGGGACTAGCGGGAGGCACAGATACGCAGTATTTT.

The chain joins TRBV7-8 to TRBJ1-2; TRBD1 might be the D (5 bases). This CDR3 contains 13 residues. CDR1 is SGHVS, CDR2 FQNEAQ, per germline. V was cut by 3 bases and J by 8 bases, with 13 bases left in between. CDR3 residues: CASSLGLRDGYTF. CDR3 nucleotides: TGTGCCAGCAGCTTGGGACTCCGGGACGGCTACACCTTC.

The chain is built from TRBV4-3 and TRBJ1-6; D gene unclear. Per the germline V gene, CDR1 is LGHNA and CDR2 is YSLEER. V dropped 0 bases and J dropped 9 bases, with 12 bases sitting between them. The CDR3 is made up of 15 amino acids. The CDR3 nucleotides read TGCGCCAGCAGCCAAGACGGAGGGTGGGTTTCACCCCTCCACTTT. Encoded protein: CASSQDGGWVSPLHF.

V gene TRBV27 combines with J gene TRBJ1-5; 9 positions match TRBD1. CDR1 and CDR2 (germline): MNHEY, SMNVEV (reference sequence). The CDR3 sequence is 14 residues long. The J segment lost 5 bases and the V segment lost 5 bases, leaving 4 bases of the junction unmatched. This CDR3 reads CASSLGQGYQPQHF. The CDR3 nucleotides are TGTGCCAGCAGTCTCGGACAGGGGTATCAGCCCCAGCATTTT.

This chain links TRBV29-1 with TRBJ2-5; no definite D call. The CDR3 loop spans 15 amino acids. Germline CDR1 SQVTM, CDR2 ANQGSEA. Trimming left V 3 bases short and J 2 bases short, with 16 bases between. The CDR3 DNA reads TGCAGCGTTGATTTGTTCGGGTCACCACAAGAGACCCAGTACTTC. It translates to CSVDLFGSPQETQYF.